These 2 T cell receptor beta chains share one sample of origin, sequenced in a study of regulatory T cells in long-lasting Graves disease. Arm-PCR of CDR3 regions and iRepertoire HTBI primers were the basis on which TCR beta libraries were built. Each CDR3 protein gets one entry after TCRdb re-called the multiplex PCR reads with MiXCR. The table lists about 460,000 distinct CDR3 sequences, approximately 23% of them singletons. This sample's time point: persistent/refractory GD, antithyroid drugs over 5 years with positive TRAb. Generation of the TCR library employed RNA extracted from PBMCs. The source material was peripheral blood mononuclear cells (PBMCs), sampled when the disease was refractory, from a patient treated with antithyroid drugs. Source of these receptors: a female donor with Graves disease.

The table lists this clonotype with many counts. The chain joins TRBV11-2 to TRBJ1-1; D gene ambiguous. Per germline, CDR1 SGHAT and CDR2 FQNNGV. The CDR3 has 14 residues. Trimming shortened V by 0 bases and J by 3 bases, and 8 bases separated the two germline ends. CDR3 DNA sequence: TGTGCCAGCAGCTTAGACCGGATCGACACTGAAGCTTTCTTT. Amino acid sequence: CASSLDRIDTEAFF.

This clonotype was counted at least ten times. The chain combines TRBV28 with TRBJ1-2; D not certain. CDR3 length equals 13 residues. Germline CDR1 MDHEN, CDR2 SYDVKM. The V end lost 3 bases, the J end lost 8 bases, and 13 bases lay between the germline ends. Written as DNA, the CDR3 is TGTGCCAGCAGTTTGCCCTGGGGTGGGGGCTACACCTTC. This sequence encodes CASSLPWGGGYTF.